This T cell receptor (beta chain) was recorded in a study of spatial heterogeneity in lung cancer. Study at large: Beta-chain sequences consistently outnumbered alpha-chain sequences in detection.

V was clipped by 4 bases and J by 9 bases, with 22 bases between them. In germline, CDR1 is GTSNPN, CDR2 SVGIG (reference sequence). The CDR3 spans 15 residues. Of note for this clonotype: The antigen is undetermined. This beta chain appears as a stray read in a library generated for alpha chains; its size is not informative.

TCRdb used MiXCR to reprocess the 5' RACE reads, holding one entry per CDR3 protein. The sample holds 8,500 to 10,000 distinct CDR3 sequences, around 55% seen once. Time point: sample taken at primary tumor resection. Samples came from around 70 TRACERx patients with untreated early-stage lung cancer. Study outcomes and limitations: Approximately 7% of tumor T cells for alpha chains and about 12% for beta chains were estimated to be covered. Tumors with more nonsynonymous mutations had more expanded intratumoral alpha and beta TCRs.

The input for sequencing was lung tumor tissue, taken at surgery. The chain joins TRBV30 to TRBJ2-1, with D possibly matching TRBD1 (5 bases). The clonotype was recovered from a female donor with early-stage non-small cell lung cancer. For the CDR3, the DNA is TGTGCCTGGACCGACCCACCCGCAGGGCACTTTGAGCAGTTCTTC. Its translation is CAWTDPPAGHFEQFF. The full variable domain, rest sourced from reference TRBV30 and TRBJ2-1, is SQTIHQWPATLVQPVGSPLSLECTVEGTSNPNLYWYRQAAGRGLQLLFYSVGIGQISSEVPQNLSASRPQDRQFILSSKKLLLSDSGFYLCAWTDPPAGHFEQFFGPGTRLTVL.